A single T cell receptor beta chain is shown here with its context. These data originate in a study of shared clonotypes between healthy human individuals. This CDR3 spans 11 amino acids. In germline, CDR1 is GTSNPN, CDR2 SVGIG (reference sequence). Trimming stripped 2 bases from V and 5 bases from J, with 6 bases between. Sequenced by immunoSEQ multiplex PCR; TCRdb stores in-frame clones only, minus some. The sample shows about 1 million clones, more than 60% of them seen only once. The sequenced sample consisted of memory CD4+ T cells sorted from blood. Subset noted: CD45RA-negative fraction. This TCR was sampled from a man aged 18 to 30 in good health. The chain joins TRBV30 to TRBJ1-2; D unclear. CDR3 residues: CAWSLQYGYTF. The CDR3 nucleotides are TGTGCCTGGAGTCTACAGTATGGCTACACCTTC.